This is a list of T cell receptor beta chains from one sample in a study of control samples from healthy donors and cancer patients. The protocol was immunoSEQ multiplex PCR, while the TCRdb copy is restricted to in-frame clones and leaves out a portion. The sample holds roughly 220,000 clones, about 94% seen once. The sample taken for sequencing was blood. The origin of the receptors is a middle-aged man in good health. Each CDR3 is given with its conserved first and last residue. Each record gives: J gene, clone size, V gene, D gene, CDR3 DNA, CDR3 protein. A D gene is named only where the DNA matches it firmly. Not all rows give a size; the values are once, few, many and, for expanded clones, a class.

J gene: TRBJ2-1; clone size: NA; V gene: TRBV7-2; D gene: NA; CDR3 DNA: TGTGCCAGCAGCTTAGACCGGGGGAGGGAGCAGTTCTTC; CDR3 protein: CASSLDRGREQFF
J gene: TRBJ1-5; clone size: NA; V gene: TRBV28; D gene: TRBD1; CDR3 DNA: TGTGCCAGCAGACCGATCGGGACAGGGCTTCAGCCCCAGCATTTT; CDR3 protein: CASRPIGTGLQPQHF
J gene: TRBJ1-1; clone size: NA; V gene: TRBV7-9; D gene: NA; CDR3 DNA: TGTGCCAGCGGCGGGAAGGAAGCTTTCTTT; CDR3 protein: CASGGKEAFF
J gene: TRBJ2-6; clone size: NA; V gene: TRBV15; D gene: NA; CDR3 DNA: TGTGCCACCAGCAGATCCAAGGCGGAGGCTGGGGCCAACGTCCTGACTTTC; CDR3 protein: CATSRSKAEAGANVLTF
J gene: TRBJ2-5; clone size: NA; V gene: TRBV5-5; D gene: NA; CDR3 DNA: TGTGCCAGCAGTCTGCGAGGGACGGTCGGAGAGACCCAGTACTTC; CDR3 protein: CASSLRGTVGETQYF
J gene: TRBJ1-2; clone size: once; V gene: TRBV6-6; D gene: NA; CDR3 DNA: TGTGCCAGCAGTTACTCGAGAGGGGAGTATGGCTACACCTTC; CDR3 protein: CASSYSRGEYGYTF
J gene: TRBJ1-2; clone size: NA; V gene: TRBV6-5; D gene: NA; CDR3 DNA: TGTGCCGTTCATCGATCGGGTAGTTATGGCTACACCTTC; CDR3 protein: CAVHRSGSYGYTF
J gene: TRBJ2-7; clone size: NA; V gene: TRBV19; D gene: NA; CDR3 DNA: TGTGCCAGTAGTACCGCCGGGCCTGACTACGAGCAGTACTTC; CDR3 protein: CASSTAGPDYEQYF
J gene: TRBJ2-1; clone size: NA; V gene: TRBV4-3; D gene: TRBD2; CDR3 DNA: TGCGCCAGCAGCCAAGATAGGGGGACTAGCGCTGGCAATGAGCAGTTCTTC; CDR3 protein: CASSQDRGTSAGNEQFF
J gene: TRBJ2-7; clone size: NA; V gene: TRBV28; D gene: NA; CDR3 DNA: TGTGCCAGCAGTCCACCTCAGGGGTTCTCCTACGAGCAGTACTTC; CDR3 protein: CASSPPQGFSYEQYF
J gene: TRBJ2-7; clone size: NA; V gene: TRBV5-1; D gene: TRBD2; CDR3 DNA: TGCGCCAGCAGCCTAAGCGGGGTCACCTACGAGCAGTACTTC; CDR3 protein: CASSLSGVTYEQYF
J gene: TRBJ2-3; clone size: NA; V gene: TRBV19; D gene: TRBD2; CDR3 DNA: TGTGCCAGTAGGACTAGCGGGGTGGGGGCCACAGATACGCAGTATTTT; CDR3 protein: CASRTSGVGATDTQYF
J gene: TRBJ1-2; clone size: NA; V gene: TRBV5-1; D gene: NA; CDR3 DNA: TGCGCCAGCAGCTCGCCCGAGGGGGGAGTGAGGGGCTACACCTTC; CDR3 protein: CASSSPEGGVRGYTF
J gene: TRBJ1-3; clone size: NA; V gene: TRBV19; D gene: NA; CDR3 DNA: TGTGCCAGTACAGCCGGGACCCTCGGAAACACCATATATTTT; CDR3 protein: CASTAGTLGNTIYF
J gene: TRBJ2-1; clone size: NA; V gene: TRBV5-5; D gene: TRBD2; CDR3 DNA: TGTGCCAGCAGCCCCGTCTGGCGGGGGGGCCGCAATGAGCAGTTCTTC; CDR3 protein: CASSPVWRGGRNEQFF
J gene: TRBJ1-2; clone size: NA; V gene: TRBV7-9; D gene: TRBD1; CDR3 DNA: TGTGCCAGCAGCGTGGGACAGGACTATGGCTACACCTTC; CDR3 protein: CASSVGQDYGYTF
J gene: TRBJ1-6; clone size: once; V gene: TRBV7-9; D gene: NA; CDR3 DNA: TGTGCCAGCAGCTTATACGGGCAGTCCCCCACCCACTTT; CDR3 protein: CASSLYGQSPTHF
J gene: TRBJ2-1; clone size: NA; V gene: TRBV14; D gene: NA; CDR3 DNA: TGTGCCAGCAGCCAGAGCCGTACGGGAGAGCAGTTCTTC; CDR3 protein: CASSQSRTGEQFF
J gene: TRBJ2-1; clone size: NA; V gene: TRBV7-6; D gene: TRBD2; CDR3 DNA: TGTGCCAGCAGCTTAGGTCTCCTAGCGGGGGGCAATGAGCAGTTCTTC; CDR3 protein: CASSLGLLAGGNEQFF
J gene: TRBJ1-6; clone size: once; V gene: TRBV3-1/TRBV3-2; D gene: NA; CDR3 DNA: TGTGCCAGCAGCCAACAAACAGGGAATTCACCCCTCCACTTT; CDR3 protein: CASSQQTGNSPLHF
J gene: TRBJ2-2; clone size: once; V gene: TRBV7-2; D gene: NA; CDR3 DNA: TGTGCCAGCAGCCAGGACGGTTCGAACACCGGGGAGCTGTTTTTT; CDR3 protein: CASSQDGSNTGELFF
J gene: TRBJ1-2; clone size: NA; V gene: TRBV5-4; D gene: NA; CDR3 DNA: TGTGCCAGCAGCTTGGAGGGGAAGGGAGGCTACACCTTC; CDR3 protein: CASSLEGKGGYTF
J gene: TRBJ1-5; clone size: NA; V gene: TRBV4-2; D gene: NA; CDR3 DNA: TGTGCCAGCAGCCCCCAGGGACAAAATGGTCAGCCCCAGCATTTT; CDR3 protein: CASSPQGQNGQPQHF
J gene: TRBJ2-3; clone size: NA; V gene: TRBV6-5; D gene: NA; CDR3 DNA: TGTGCCAGCTCTTGGGGGACGGCGCAGTATTTT; CDR3 protein: CASSWGTAQYF
J gene: TRBJ1-2; clone size: NA; V gene: TRBV6-5; D gene: NA; CDR3 DNA: TGTGCCAGCAGAAGAGTGGGAAGTCTCCCTGGCTACACCTTC; CDR3 protein: CASRRVGSLPGYTF
J gene: TRBJ2-1; clone size: NA; V gene: TRBV6-2/TRBV6-3; D gene: NA; CDR3 DNA: TGTGCCAGCACCCCGATGGGGGGCAATGAGCAGTTCTTC; CDR3 protein: CASTPMGGNEQFF
J gene: TRBJ1-2; clone size: NA; V gene: TRBV24-1; D gene: TRBD1; CDR3 DNA: TGTGCCACCAGAGGACAGGGGGCGTATGGCTACACCTTC; CDR3 protein: CATRGQGAYGYTF
J gene: TRBJ1-2; clone size: NA; V gene: TRBV29-1; D gene: TRBD1; CDR3 DNA: TGCAGCGTTGAACAACCAGGGGGCTTTAACTATGGCTACACCTTC; CDR3 protein: CSVEQPGGFNYGYTF
J gene: TRBJ2-3; clone size: once; V gene: TRBV6-5; D gene: NA; CDR3 DNA: TGTGCCAGCGAACGAAGGGGGAGTGGGGCAGATACGCAGTATTTT; CDR3 protein: CASERRGSGADTQYF
J gene: TRBJ1-3; clone size: NA; V gene: TRBV5-6; D gene: NA; CDR3 DNA: TGTGCCAGCAGCTTGGGAGGGGGAAACACCATATATTTT; CDR3 protein: CASSLGGGNTIYF
J gene: TRBJ2-7; clone size: NA; V gene: TRBV11-2; D gene: NA; CDR3 DNA: TGTGCCAGCAGCTTAGACTGGGGGGAGCAGTACTTC; CDR3 protein: CASSLDWGEQYF
J gene: TRBJ2-3; clone size: NA; V gene: TRBV2; D gene: NA; CDR3 DNA: TGTGCCAGCAGTGATATACGGGACAAGTCAAGCACAGATACGCAGTATTTT; CDR3 protein: CASSDIRDKSSTDTQYF
J gene: TRBJ2-1; clone size: few; V gene: TRBV5-1; D gene: TRBD2; CDR3 DNA: TGCGCCAGCAGCAGCGGGACTAGCGGGGGTCTTGAGCAGTTCTTC; CDR3 protein: CASSSGTSGGLEQFF
J gene: TRBJ1-1; clone size: NA; V gene: TRBV28; D gene: TRBD1; CDR3 DNA: TGTGCCAGCAGTTTGACAGGGCAAGGGAACACTGAAGCTTTCTTT; CDR3 protein: CASSLTGQGNTEAFF
J gene: TRBJ1-5; clone size: NA; V gene: TRBV6-2/TRBV6-3; D gene: NA; CDR3 DNA: TGTGCCAGCAGTTTTTGGCAGGATCAGCCCCAGCATTTT; CDR3 protein: CASSFWQDQPQHF
J gene: TRBJ1-2; clone size: NA; V gene: TRBV20-1; D gene: NA; CDR3 DNA: TGCAGTTCAGACGACAGCTATGGCTACACCTTC; CDR3 protein: CSSDDSYGYTF
J gene: TRBJ1-2; clone size: NA; V gene: TRBV27; D gene: TRBD1; CDR3 DNA: TGTGCCAGCAGTAGGGACAGGGGTTTTGAGGGCTACACCTTC; CDR3 protein: CASSRDRGFEGYTF
J gene: TRBJ1-2; clone size: NA; V gene: TRBV5-4; D gene: TRBD1; CDR3 DNA: TGTGCCAGCAGCTTCCTGGACAGGGAAAATGGCTACACCTTC; CDR3 protein: CASSFLDRENGYTF
J gene: TRBJ1-2; clone size: NA; V gene: TRBV29-1; D gene: TRBD1; CDR3 DNA: TGCAGCGTTGAAGTAACAGGGGGCTATGGCTACACCTTC; CDR3 protein: CSVEVTGGYGYTF
J gene: TRBJ2-2; clone size: NA; V gene: TRBV6-2/TRBV6-3; D gene: NA; CDR3 DNA: TGTGCCAGCAGCTCCGGACAGCTCGGGGACACCGGGGAGCTGTTTTTT; CDR3 protein: CASSSGQLGDTGELFF
J gene: TRBJ2-2; clone size: NA; V gene: TRBV6-2/TRBV6-3; D gene: NA; CDR3 DNA: TGTGCCAGCACCCCGAGGGGTTTCAACACCGGGGAGCTGTTTTTT; CDR3 protein: CASTPRGFNTGELFF
J gene: TRBJ2-1; clone size: NA; V gene: TRBV23-1; D gene: NA; CDR3 DNA: TGCGCCAGCAGTCAGGAGGCTTTCTACAATGAGCAGTTCTTC; CDR3 protein: CASSQEAFYNEQFF
J gene: TRBJ1-2; clone size: NA; V gene: TRBV5-6; D gene: NA; CDR3 DNA: TGTGCCAGCAGCTTGGTACTAAACTATGGCTACACCTTC; CDR3 protein: CASSLVLNYGYTF
J gene: TRBJ2-7; clone size: NA; V gene: TRBV12-3/TRBV12-4; D gene: NA; CDR3 DNA: TGTGCCAGCAGTTTTGGTTCCAACCACGAGCAGTACTTC; CDR3 protein: CASSFGSNHEQYF
J gene: TRBJ1-3; clone size: NA; V gene: TRBV28; D gene: TRBD1; CDR3 DNA: TGTGCCAGCAGTTTAGGTTCAGGGGGCAGTTCTGGAAACACCATATATTTT; CDR3 protein: CASSLGSGGSSGNTIYF
J gene: TRBJ1-1; clone size: NA; V gene: TRBV28; D gene: NA; CDR3 DNA: TGTGCCAGCAGTTTAATGGAGCAAGCTTTCTTT; CDR3 protein: CASSLMEQAFF
J gene: TRBJ1-1; clone size: NA; V gene: TRBV12-3/TRBV12-4; D gene: TRBD1; CDR3 DNA: TGTGCCAGCAGAGGCAGGGGGACTGAAGCTTTCTTT; CDR3 protein: CASRGRGTEAFF
J gene: TRBJ2-7; clone size: NA; V gene: TRBV28; D gene: TRBD2; CDR3 DNA: TGTGCCAGCAGTTCCTACGGACTAGCGGGTACCTACGAGCAGTACTTC; CDR3 protein: CASSSYGLAGTYEQYF
J gene: TRBJ1-3; clone size: NA; V gene: TRBV6-5; D gene: NA; CDR3 DNA: TGTGCCAGCAGTTCCCGGGTTTTCTCTGGAAACACCATATATTTT; CDR3 protein: CASSSRVFSGNTIYF
J gene: TRBJ2-2; clone size: NA; V gene: TRBV19; D gene: NA; CDR3 DNA: TGTGCCAGTAAAACCTCCCCGGGCGGAGCGAACACCGGGGAGCTGTTTTTT; CDR3 protein: CASKTSPGGANTGELFF
J gene: TRBJ2-5; clone size: NA; V gene: TRBV5-1; D gene: NA; CDR3 DNA: TGCGCCAGCAGCCCCGAGGTAGGAACCCAGTACTTC; CDR3 protein: CASSPEVGTQYF